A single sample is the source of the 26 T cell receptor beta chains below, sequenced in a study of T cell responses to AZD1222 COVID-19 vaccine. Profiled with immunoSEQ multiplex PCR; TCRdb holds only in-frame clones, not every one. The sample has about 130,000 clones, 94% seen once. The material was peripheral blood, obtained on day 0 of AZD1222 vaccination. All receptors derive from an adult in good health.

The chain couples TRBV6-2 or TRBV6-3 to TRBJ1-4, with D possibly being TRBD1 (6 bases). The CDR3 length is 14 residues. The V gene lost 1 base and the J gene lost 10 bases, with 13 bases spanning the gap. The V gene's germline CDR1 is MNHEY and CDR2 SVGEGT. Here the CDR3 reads CASSYLQGGGKLFF. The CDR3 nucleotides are TGTGCCAGCAGTTACTTACAGGGAGGCGGAAAACTGTTTTTT.

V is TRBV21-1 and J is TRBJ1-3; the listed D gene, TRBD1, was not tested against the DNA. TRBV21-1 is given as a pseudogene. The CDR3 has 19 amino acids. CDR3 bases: TGTGCCAGCAGCAAAGGGTGGACAGTACTACGAGAATTTGGAAACACCATATATTTT. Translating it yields CASSKGWTVLREFGNTIYF.

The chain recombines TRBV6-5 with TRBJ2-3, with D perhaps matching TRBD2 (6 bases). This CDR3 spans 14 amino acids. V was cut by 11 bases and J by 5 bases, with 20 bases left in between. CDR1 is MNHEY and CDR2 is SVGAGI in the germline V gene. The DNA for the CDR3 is TGTGCCCTTCGGAGGGAGGAGGGAGGAGATACGCAGTATTTT. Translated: CALRREEGGDTQYF.

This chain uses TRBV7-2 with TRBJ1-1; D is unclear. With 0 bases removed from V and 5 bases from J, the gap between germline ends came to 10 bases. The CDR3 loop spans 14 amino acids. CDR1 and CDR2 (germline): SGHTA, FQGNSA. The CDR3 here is CASSLATGRTEAFF. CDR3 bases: TGTGCCAGCAGCTTAGCGACCGGGAGGACTGAAGCTTTCTTT.

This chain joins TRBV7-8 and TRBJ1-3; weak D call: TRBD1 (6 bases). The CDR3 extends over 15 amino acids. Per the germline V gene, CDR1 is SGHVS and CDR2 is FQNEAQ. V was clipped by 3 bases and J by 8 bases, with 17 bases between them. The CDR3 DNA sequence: TGTGCCAGCAGCTTCCCCCGGGACACCTGGGACACCATATATTTT. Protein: CASSFPRDTWDTIYF.

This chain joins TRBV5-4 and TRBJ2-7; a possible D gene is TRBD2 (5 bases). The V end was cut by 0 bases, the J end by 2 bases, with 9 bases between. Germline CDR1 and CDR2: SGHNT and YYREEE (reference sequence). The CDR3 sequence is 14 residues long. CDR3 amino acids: CASSLVGSTYEQYF. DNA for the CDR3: TGTGCCAGCAGCTTGGTGGGGAGCACCTACGAGCAGTACTTC.

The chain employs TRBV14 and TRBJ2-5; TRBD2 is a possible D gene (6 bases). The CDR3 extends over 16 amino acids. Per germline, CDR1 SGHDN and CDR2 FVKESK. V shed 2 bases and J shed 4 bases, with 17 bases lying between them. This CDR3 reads CASSQQEHRSGETQYF. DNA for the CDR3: TGTGCCAGCAGCCAACAAGAACACCGTAGCGGAGAGACCCAGTACTTC.

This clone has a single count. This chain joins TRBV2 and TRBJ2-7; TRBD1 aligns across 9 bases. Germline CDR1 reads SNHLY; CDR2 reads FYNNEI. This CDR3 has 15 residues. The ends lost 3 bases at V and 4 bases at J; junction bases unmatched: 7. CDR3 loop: CASSDPGDRVYEQYF. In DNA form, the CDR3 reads TGTGCCAGCAGTGATCCGGGGGACAGGGTATACGAGCAGTACTTC.

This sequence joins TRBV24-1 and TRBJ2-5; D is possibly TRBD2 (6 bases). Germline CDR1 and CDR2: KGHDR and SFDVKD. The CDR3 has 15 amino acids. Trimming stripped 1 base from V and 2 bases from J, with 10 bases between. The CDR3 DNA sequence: TGTGCCACCAGTGATTTCGTAGCGGCTCAAGAGACCCAGTACTTC. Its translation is CATSDFVAAQETQYF.

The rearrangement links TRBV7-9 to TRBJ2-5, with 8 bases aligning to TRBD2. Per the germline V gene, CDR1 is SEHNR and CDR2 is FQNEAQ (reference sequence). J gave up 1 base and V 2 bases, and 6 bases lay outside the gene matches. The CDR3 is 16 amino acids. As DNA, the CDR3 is TGTGCCAGCAGCTTAAGTCGGCTAGCGGGCCAAGAGACCCAGTACTTC. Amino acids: CASSLSRLAGQETQYF.

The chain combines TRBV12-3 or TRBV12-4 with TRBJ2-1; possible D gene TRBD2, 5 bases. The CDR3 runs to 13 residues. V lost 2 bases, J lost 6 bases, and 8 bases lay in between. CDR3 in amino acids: CASSLWTVNEQFF. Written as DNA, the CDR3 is TGTGCCAGCAGTTTATGGACTGTCAATGAGCAGTTCTTC.

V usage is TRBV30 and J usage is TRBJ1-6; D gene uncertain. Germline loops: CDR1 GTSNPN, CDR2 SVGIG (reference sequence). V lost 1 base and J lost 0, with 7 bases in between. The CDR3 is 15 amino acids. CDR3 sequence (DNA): TGTGCCTGGAGTGGAATAAGCTCCTATAATTCACCCCTCCACTTT. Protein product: CAWSGISSYNSPLHF.

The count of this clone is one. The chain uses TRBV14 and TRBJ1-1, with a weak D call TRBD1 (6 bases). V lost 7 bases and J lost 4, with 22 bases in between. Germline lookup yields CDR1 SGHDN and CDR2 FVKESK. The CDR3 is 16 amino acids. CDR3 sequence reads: CASTSERRGEATEAFF. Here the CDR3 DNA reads TGTGCCAGCACCTCCGAACGGAGGGGGGAGGCCACTGAAGCTTTCTTT. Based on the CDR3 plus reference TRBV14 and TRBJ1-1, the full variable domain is EAGVTQFPSHSVIEKGQTVTLRCDPISGHDNLYWYRRVMGKEIKFLLHFVKESKQDESGMPNNRFLAERTGGTYSTLKVQPAELEDSGVYFCASTSERRGEATEAFFGQGTRLTVV.

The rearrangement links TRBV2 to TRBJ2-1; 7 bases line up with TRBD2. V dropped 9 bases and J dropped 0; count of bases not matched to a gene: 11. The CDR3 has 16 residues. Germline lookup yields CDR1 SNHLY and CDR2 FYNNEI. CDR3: CARGKVGGSSYNEQFF. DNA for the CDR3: TGTGCCAGGGGGAAAGTGGGCGGGAGCTCCTACAATGAGCAGTTCTTC.

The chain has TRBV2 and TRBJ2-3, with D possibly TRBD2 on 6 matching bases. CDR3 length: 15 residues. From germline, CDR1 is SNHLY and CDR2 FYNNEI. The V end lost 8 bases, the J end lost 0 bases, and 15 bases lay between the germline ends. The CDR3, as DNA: TGTGCCAGCTCCCCCGGGACTTCTAGCACAGATACGCAGTATTTT. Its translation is CASSPGTSSTDTQYF.

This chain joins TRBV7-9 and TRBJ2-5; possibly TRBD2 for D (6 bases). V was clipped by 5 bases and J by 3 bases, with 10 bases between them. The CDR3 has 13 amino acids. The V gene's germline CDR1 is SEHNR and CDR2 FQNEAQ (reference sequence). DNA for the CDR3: TGTGCCAGCAGCCTGCGGACTAAAGAGACCCAGTACTTC. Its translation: CASSLRTKETQYF.

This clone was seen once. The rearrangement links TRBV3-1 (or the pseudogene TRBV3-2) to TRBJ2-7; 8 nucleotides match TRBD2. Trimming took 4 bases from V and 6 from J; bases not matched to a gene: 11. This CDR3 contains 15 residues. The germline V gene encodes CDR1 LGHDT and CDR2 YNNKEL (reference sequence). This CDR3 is CASSLRGAGAGEQYF. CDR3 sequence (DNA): TGTGCCAGCAGCCTCCGGGGAGCGGGGGCCGGCGAGCAGTACTTC.

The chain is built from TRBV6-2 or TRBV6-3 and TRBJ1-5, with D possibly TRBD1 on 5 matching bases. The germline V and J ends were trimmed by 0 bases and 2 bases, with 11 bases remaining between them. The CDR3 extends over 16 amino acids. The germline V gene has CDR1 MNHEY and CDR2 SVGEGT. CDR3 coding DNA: TGTGCCAGCAGTTACTCGGTCAGGGCGGGCAATCAGCCCCAGCATTTT. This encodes CASSYSVRAGNQPQHF.

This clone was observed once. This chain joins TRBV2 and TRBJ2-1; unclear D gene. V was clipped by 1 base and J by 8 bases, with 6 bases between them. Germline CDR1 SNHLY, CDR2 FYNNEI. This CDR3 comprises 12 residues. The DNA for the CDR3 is TGTGCCAGCAGTGAAGTGGCCGATGAGCAGTTCTTC. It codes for CASSEVADEQFF.

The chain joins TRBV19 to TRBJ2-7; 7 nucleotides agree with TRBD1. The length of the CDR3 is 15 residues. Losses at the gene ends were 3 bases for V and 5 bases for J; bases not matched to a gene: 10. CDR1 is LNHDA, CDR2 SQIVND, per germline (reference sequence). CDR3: CASSIKGGSHHEQYF. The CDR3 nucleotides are TGTGCCAGTAGTATTAAAGGGGGCTCACATCACGAGCAGTACTTC.

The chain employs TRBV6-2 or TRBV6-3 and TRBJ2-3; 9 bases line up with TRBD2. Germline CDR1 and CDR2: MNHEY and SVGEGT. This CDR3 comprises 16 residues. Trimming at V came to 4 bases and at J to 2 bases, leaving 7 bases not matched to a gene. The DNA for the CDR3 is TGTGCCAGCAGTTCCCGAGCTAGCGGGGACACAGATACGCAGTATTTT. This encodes CASSSRASGDTDTQYF.

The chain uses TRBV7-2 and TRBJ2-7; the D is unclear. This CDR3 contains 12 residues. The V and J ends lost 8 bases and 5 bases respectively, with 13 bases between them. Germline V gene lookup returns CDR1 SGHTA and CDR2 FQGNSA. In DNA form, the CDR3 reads TGTGCCAGCTCCTATTTAAAGAACGAGCAGTACTTC. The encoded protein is CASSYLKNEQYF. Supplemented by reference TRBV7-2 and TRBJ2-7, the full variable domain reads GAGVSQSPSNKVTEKGKDVELRCDPISGHTALYWYRQSLGQGLEFLIYFQGNSAPDKSGLPSDRFSAERTGGSVSTLTIQRTQQEDSAVYLCASSYLKNEQYFGPGTRLTVT.

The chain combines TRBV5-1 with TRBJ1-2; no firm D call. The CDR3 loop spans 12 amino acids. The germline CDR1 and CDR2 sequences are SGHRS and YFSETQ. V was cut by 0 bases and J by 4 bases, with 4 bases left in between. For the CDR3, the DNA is TGCGCCAGCAGCTTGGGGACCTATGGCTACACCTTC. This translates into CASSLGTYGYTF.

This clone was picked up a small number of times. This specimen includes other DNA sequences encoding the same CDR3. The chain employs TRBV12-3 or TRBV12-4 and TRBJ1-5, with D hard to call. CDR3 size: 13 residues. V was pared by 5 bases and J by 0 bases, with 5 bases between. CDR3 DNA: TGTGCCAGCAGTCTCAATAGCAATCAGCCCCAGCATTTT. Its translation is CASSLNSNQPQHF.

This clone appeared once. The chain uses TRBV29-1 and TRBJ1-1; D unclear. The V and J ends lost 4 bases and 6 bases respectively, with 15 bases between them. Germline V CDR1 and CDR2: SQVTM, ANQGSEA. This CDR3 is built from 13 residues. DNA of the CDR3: TGCAGCGTTGTGCGATCTGGGCCTTCTGAAGCTTTCTTT. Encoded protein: CSVVRSGPSEAFF.

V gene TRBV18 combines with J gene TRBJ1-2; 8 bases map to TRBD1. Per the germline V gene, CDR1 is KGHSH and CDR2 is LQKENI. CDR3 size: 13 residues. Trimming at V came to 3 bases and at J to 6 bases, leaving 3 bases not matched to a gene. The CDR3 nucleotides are TGTGCCAGCTCACCTACAGGGGGGAATGGCTACACCTTC. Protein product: CASSPTGGNGYTF.